A selection of T cell receptor beta chains follows, all from one sample in a study of spatial heterogeneity in lung cancer. A single record per CDR3 protein comes from TCRdb applying MiXCR to the 5' RACE reads. Among about 38,000 distinct CDR3 sequences, around 7% were seen once, and the ten largest hold roughly 28%. The starting material was PBMCs, obtained at surgery. The receptor source for this set is a male donor with early-stage non-small cell lung cancer. Each CDR3 is given with its conserved first and last residue. Fields, in order: clone size, J gene, V gene, D gene, CDR3 protein, CDR3 DNA. A D gene is named only where the DNA matches it firmly. Only part of the rows carry a size: once, few, many, or a class if the clone is expanded.

size: many
J: TRBJ2-2
V: TRBV7-9
D: NA
CDR3: CASNLGGELFF
DNA: TGTGCCAGCAATCTTGGCGGGGAGCTGTTTTTT

size: medium-sized
J: TRBJ2-2
V: TRBV29-1
D: TRBD2
CDR3: CSVRRSGRANTGELFF
DNA: TGCAGCGTCCGACGTAGCGGGAGGGCTAACACCGGGGAGCTGTTTTTT

size: NA
J: TRBJ2-5
V: TRBV6-6
D: TRBD1
CDR3: CASSFPQGAKETQYF
DNA: TGTGCCAGCAGTTTCCCCCAGGGGGCGAAGGAGACCCAGTACTTC

size: many
J: TRBJ2-1
V: TRBV4-1
D: NA
CDR3: CASSQLDLVSYNEQFF
DNA: TGCGCCAGCAGCCAACTAGACCTGGTCTCCTACAATGAGCAGTTCTTC

size: many
J: TRBJ1-5
V: TRBV4-1
D: NA
CDR3: CASSQETGNQPQHF
DNA: TGCGCCAGCAGCCAAGAAACAGGAAATCAGCCCCAGCATTTT

size: many
J: TRBJ2-1
V: TRBV6-2/TRBV6-3
D: TRBD2
CDR3: CASARLAGANNEQFF
DNA: TGTGCCAGCGCTCGGCTAGCGGGAGCGAACAATGAGCAGTTCTTC

size: NA
J: TRBJ1-4
V: TRBV19
D: NA
CDR3: CASSPRVGRATNEKLFF
DNA: TGTGCCAGTAGTCCCAGGGTGGGTCGAGCAACTAATGAAAAACTGTTTTTT

size: medium-sized
J: TRBJ2-1
V: TRBV29-1
D: NA
CDR3: CSVSGQSIGYEQFF
DNA: TGCAGCGTTTCTGGACAGTCGATCGGCTATGAGCAGTTCTTC

size: few
J: TRBJ1-6
V: TRBV13
D: TRBD1
CDR3: CASSLSRGLSNSPLHF
DNA: TGTGCCAGCAGCTTGTCCAGGGGGCTGTCTAATTCACCCCTCCACTTT

size: many
J: TRBJ2-1
V: TRBV6-2/TRBV6-3
D: TRBD2
CDR3: CASSYSATSGIYNEQFF
DNA: TGTGCCAGCAGTTACTCAGCCACTAGCGGGATCTACAATGAGCAGTTCTTC

size: many
J: TRBJ2-3
V: TRBV9
D: NA
CDR3: CASSTRQFTDTQYF
DNA: TGTGCCAGCAGCACCCGACAGTTCACAGATACGCAGTATTTT

size: NA
J: TRBJ2-5
V: TRBV14
D: NA
CDR3: CASSQEILETQYF
DNA: TGTGCCAGCAGCCAAGAGATATTGGAGACCCAGTACTTC

size: few
J: TRBJ2-1
V: TRBV9
D: NA
CDR3: CASSVAPGTHNEQFF
DNA: TGTGCCAGCAGCGTAGCTCCCGGGACGCACAATGAGCAGTTCTTC

size: many
J: TRBJ2-1
V: TRBV9
D: NA
CDR3: CASSGQLSYNEQFF
DNA: TGTGCCAGCAGCGGACAACTCTCCTACAATGAGCAGTTCTTC

size: many
J: TRBJ2-6
V: TRBV12-3/TRBV12-4
D: NA
CDR3: CASSPQSYSGANVLTF
DNA: TGTGCCAGCAGTCCACAAAGCTACTCTGGGGCCAACGTCCTGACTTTC

size: many
J: TRBJ2-1
V: TRBV3-1
D: NA
CDR3: CASSHTDEQFF
DNA: TGTGCCAGCAGCCATACGGATGAGCAGTTCTTC

size: NA
J: TRBJ1-1
V: TRBV6-1
D: NA
CDR3: CASSEALRGLNTEAFF
DNA: TGTGCCAGCAGTGAAGCGCTTCGTGGATTGAACACTGAAGCTTTCTTT

size: few
J: TRBJ2-2
V: TRBV20-1
D: TRBD2
CDR3: CSAREGRLAGSTGELFF
DNA: TGCAGTGCTAGAGAGGGCCGACTAGCGGGAAGCACCGGGGAGCTGTTTTTT

size: many
J: TRBJ2-1
V: TRBV19
D: TRBD2
CDR3: CASSTGLAGGEQFF
DNA: TGTGCCAGTAGTACGGGACTAGCGGGAGGGGAGCAGTTCTTC

size: many
J: TRBJ1-1
V: TRBV29-1
D: NA
CDR3: CSVDPAGREAFF
DNA: TGCAGCGTTGATCCCGCGGGGCGAGAAGCTTTCTTT

size: NA
J: TRBJ2-1
V: TRBV25-1
D: NA
CDR3: CASSGGMMGQQFF
DNA: TGTGCCAGCAGTGGGGGGATGATGGGCCAGCAGTTCTTC

size: many
J: TRBJ2-1
V: TRBV7-8
D: NA
CDR3: CASSLRIGGPDEQFF
DNA: TGTGCCAGCAGCTTAAGGATTGGGGGACCGGATGAGCAGTTCTTC

size: few
J: TRBJ1-2
V: TRBV10-3
D: NA
CDR3: CAISEGGDYTF
DNA: TGTGCCATCAGTGAGGGGGGCGACTACACCTTC

size: NA
J: TRBJ1-5
V: TRBV2
D: TRBD1
CDR3: CASSEAGQGANQPQHF
DNA: TGTGCCAGCAGTGAAGCGGGACAGGGTGCCAATCAGCCCCAGCATTTT

size: many
J: TRBJ2-7
V: TRBV24-1
D: NA
CDR3: CATSDLDHFYEQYF
DNA: TGTGCCACCAGTGACCTGGACCACTTCTACGAGCAGTACTTC

size: NA
J: TRBJ2-2
V: TRBV7-3
D: TRBD2
CDR3: CASTARGRVGTGELFF
DNA: TGTGCCAGCACCGCCCGCGGGAGGGTGGGCACCGGGGAGCTGTTTTTT

size: many
J: TRBJ2-7
V: TRBV6-2/TRBV6-3
D: NA
CDR3: CASSDSSYEQYF
DNA: TGTGCCAGCAGTGATAGCTCCTACGAGCAGTACTTC

size: many
J: TRBJ2-1
V: TRBV7-3
D: NA
CDR3: CASSLQGYNEQFF
DNA: TGTGCCAGCAGCTTACAGGGATACAATGAGCAGTTCTTC

size: many
J: TRBJ1-2
V: TRBV2
D: NA
CDR3: CASSESAVYGYTF
DNA: TGTGCCAGCAGTGAATCGGCGGTCTATGGCTACACCTTC

size: NA
J: TRBJ2-2
V: TRBV28
D: NA
CDR3: CASSFGGTGELFF
DNA: TGTGCCAGCAGTTTTGGCGGCACCGGGGAGCTGTTTTTT

size: many
J: TRBJ1-1
V: TRBV5-1
D: TRBD1
CDR3: CASSLRTGVRNTEAFF
DNA: TGCGCCAGCAGCTTGCGGACAGGGGTAAGGAACACTGAAGCTTTCTTT

size: many
J: TRBJ2-7
V: TRBV6-2/TRBV6-3
D: NA
CDR3: CASSSPYGILHEQYF
DNA: TGTGCCAGCAGTTCGCCCTACGGTATCCTACACGAGCAGTACTTC

size: NA
J: TRBJ2-3
V: TRBV7-8
D: NA
CDR3: CASSPKADTQYF
DNA: TGTGCCAGCAGCCCGAAAGCAGATACGCAGTATTTT

size: many
J: TRBJ2-7
V: TRBV7-6
D: TRBD1
CDR3: CASSPATGGREQYF
DNA: TGTGCCAGCAGCCCAGCGACAGGGGGAAGAGAGCAGTACTTC

size: many
J: TRBJ2-4
V: TRBV2
D: NA
CDR3: CASSEGIAIQYF
DNA: TGTGCCAGCAGTGAAGGGATAGCCATTCAGTACTTC

size: many
J: TRBJ1-5
V: TRBV7-9
D: NA
CDR3: CASSLGPGFNQPQHF
DNA: TGTGCCAGCAGCTTAGGGCCAGGGTTCAATCAGCCCCAGCATTTT

size: few
J: TRBJ1-6
V: TRBV12-3/TRBV12-4
D: NA
CDR3: CASSLLRGHSPLHF
DNA: TGTGCCAGCAGTCTGCTGAGGGGCCATTCACCCCTCCACTTT

size: many
J: TRBJ1-5
V: TRBV7-8
D: NA
CDR3: CASSLRNNQPQHF
DNA: TGTGCCAGCAGCTTGCGCAATAATCAGCCCCAGCATTTT

size: NA
J: TRBJ2-1
V: TRBV20-1
D: TRBD1
CDR3: CSAIRDRSYNEQFF
DNA: TGCAGTGCTATCCGGGACAGGTCTTACAATGAGCAGTTCTTC

size: many
J: TRBJ2-2
V: TRBV27
D: TRBD2
CDR3: CASALRGGSFVTGELFF
DNA: TGTGCCAGCGCTCTGCGTGGCGGGAGTTTCGTCACCGGGGAGCTGTTTTTT

size: few
J: TRBJ2-3
V: TRBV5-4
D: TRBD2
CDR3: CASSLWGTSGTQYF
DNA: TGTGCCAGCAGCTTGTGGGGGACTAGCGGCACGCAGTATTTT

size: many
J: TRBJ1-4
V: TRBV5-1
D: NA
CDR3: CASSLLGTTNEKLFF
DNA: TGCGCCAGCAGTCTGCTAGGGACAACTAATGAAAAACTGTTTTTT

size: NA
J: TRBJ1-2
V: TRBV2
D: TRBD1
CDR3: CASSERRQGNYGYTF
DNA: TGTGCCAGCAGTGAACGCAGACAGGGGAACTATGGCTACACCTTC

size: NA
J: TRBJ1-1
V: TRBV20-1
D: NA
CDR3: CNARDHGSKEVAFF
DNA: TGCAATGCTAGAGATCACGGCAGCAAGGAGGTAGCTTTCTTT

size: many
J: TRBJ1-5
V: TRBV5-1
D: TRBD1
CDR3: CASSPGQEYSNQPQHF
DNA: TGCGCCAGCAGTCCGGGACAGGAGTATAGCAATCAGCCCCAGCATTTT

size: few
J: TRBJ1-4
V: TRBV6-5
D: NA
CDR3: CASSYSPSGPYEKLFF
DNA: TGTGCCAGCAGTTACTCACCATCAGGCCCGTATGAAAAACTGTTTTTT